This record looks at one T cell receptor beta chain sequence and its context. The entry originates in a study of patients and donors after allogeneic stem cell transplantation. TCRdb fed the RT-PCR reads into MiXCR, producing one record per CDR3 protein. The sample carries about a million distinct CDR3 sequences, about 20% recorded once. This receptor was obtained from a human donor who was either an allogeneic HSCT recipient or a stem cell or donor lymphocyte infusion donor (not recorded which). It is not recorded whose cells these are; they may come from a transplant donor. Source material: blood, either unsorted or a sorted T cell fraction (not recorded which).

The CDR3 loop is CASSSPSGRYEQYF. The CDR3 bases are TGTGCCAGCAGTTCCCCCTCGGGACGGTACGAGCAGTACTTC. The chain carries TRBV28 and TRBJ2-7, with D perhaps matching TRBD1 or TRBD2 (5 bases each). The CDR3 totals 14 residues. The germline V gene encodes CDR1 MDHEN and CDR2 SYDVKM. The V end lost 4 bases, the J end lost 4 bases, and 14 bases lay between the germline ends.